This TCR beta chain was recorded in a study of T cell changes during pregnancy in multiple sclerosis. V gave up 2 bases and J gave up 9 bases; unmatched junction bases: 15. CDR3 size: 18 residues. Germline V gives CDR1 SGHTA, CDR2 FQGTGA. The method was immunoSEQ multiplex PCR; TCRdb's version includes in-frame clones alone and lacks a portion of them. The data show under 130,000 clones, about nine tenths seen once. The sequenced sample was peripheral blood, obtained after pregnancy. V usage is TRBV7-3 and J usage is TRBJ2-1; 11 bases are shared with TRBD1. The sequence was obtained from a female donor with multiple sclerosis, enrolled in a pregnancy study. CDR3 nucleotide sequence: TGTGCCAGCAGCTTATATAGAGGATGGGGACAGGGGGGGGGTGAGCAGTTCTTC. It yields the protein CASSLYRGWGQGGGEQFF.